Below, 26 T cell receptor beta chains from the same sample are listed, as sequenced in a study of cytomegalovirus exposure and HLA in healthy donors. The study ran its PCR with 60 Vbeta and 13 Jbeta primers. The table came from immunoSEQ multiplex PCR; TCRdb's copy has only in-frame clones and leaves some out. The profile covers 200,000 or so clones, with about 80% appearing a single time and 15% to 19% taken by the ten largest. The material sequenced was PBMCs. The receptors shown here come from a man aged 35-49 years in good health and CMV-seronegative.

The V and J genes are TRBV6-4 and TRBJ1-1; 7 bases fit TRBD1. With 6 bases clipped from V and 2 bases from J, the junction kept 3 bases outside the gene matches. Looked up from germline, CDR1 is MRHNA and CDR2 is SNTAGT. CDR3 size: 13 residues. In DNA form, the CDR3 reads TGTGCCAGCAGCCAGGGGGATAACACTGAAGCTTTCTTT. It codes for CASSQGDNTEAFF.

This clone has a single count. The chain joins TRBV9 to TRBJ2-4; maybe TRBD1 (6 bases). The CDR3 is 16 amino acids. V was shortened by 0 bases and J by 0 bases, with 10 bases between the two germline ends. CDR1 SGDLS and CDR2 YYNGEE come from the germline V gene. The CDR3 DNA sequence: TGTGCCAGCAGCGTAGGAGGGGGATTAGCCAAAAACATTCAGTACTTC. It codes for CASSVGGGLAKNIQYF.

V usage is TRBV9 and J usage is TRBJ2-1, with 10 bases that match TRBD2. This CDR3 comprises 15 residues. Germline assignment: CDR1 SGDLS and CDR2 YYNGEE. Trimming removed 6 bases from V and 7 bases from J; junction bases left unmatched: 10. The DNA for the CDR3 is TGTGCCAGCAACCTAGCGGGGGCCGGGGGGAATGAGCAGTTCTTC. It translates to CASNLAGAGGNEQFF.

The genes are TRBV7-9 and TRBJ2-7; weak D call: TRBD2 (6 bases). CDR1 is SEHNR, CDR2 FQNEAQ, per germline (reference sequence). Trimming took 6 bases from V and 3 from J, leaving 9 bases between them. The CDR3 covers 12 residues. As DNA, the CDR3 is TGTGCCAGCAGAGGGGACTTCTACGAGCAGTACTTC. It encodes CASRGDFYEQYF.

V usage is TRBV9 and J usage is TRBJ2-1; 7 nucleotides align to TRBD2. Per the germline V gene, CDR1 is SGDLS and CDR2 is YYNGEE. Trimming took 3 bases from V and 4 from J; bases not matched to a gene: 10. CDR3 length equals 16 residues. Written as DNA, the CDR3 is TGTGCCAGCAGCGCGGGGGGAGGGCCCCTTTACAATGAGCAGTTCTTC. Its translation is CASSAGGGPLYNEQFF.

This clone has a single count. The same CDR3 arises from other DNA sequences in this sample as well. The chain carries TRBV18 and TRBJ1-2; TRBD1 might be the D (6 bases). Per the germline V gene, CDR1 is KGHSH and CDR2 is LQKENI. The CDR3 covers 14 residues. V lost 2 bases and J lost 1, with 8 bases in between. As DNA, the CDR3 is TGTGCCAGCTCACCAAGCAGGGGTAACTATGGCTACACCTTC. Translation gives CASSPSRGNYGYTF.

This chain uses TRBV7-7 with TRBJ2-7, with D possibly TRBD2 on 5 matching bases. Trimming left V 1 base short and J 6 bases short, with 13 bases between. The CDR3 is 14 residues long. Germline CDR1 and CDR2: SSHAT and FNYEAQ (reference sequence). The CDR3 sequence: CASSLGSWTSEQYF. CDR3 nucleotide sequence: TGTGCCAGCAGCTTAGGCAGCTGGACTTCCGAGCAGTACTTC.

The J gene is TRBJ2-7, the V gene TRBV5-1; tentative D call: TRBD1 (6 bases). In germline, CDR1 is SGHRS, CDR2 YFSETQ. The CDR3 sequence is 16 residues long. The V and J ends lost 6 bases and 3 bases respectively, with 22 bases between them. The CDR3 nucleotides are TGCGCCAGCATCCTGGACAGCCCCTCCCCACACTACGAGCAGTACTTC. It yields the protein CASILDSPSPHYEQYF.

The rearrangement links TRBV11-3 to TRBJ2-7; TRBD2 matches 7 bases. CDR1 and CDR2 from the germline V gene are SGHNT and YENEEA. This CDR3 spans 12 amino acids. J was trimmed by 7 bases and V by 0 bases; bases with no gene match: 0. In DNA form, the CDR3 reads TGTGCCAGCAGCTTAGAGGGGGGGGAGCAGTACTTC. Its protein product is CASSLEGGEQYF.

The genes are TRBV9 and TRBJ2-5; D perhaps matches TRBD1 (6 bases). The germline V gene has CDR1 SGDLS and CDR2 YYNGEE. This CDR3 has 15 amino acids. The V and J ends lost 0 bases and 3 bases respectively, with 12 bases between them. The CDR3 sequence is CASSVAPWTEETQYF. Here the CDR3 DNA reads TGTGCCAGCAGCGTAGCCCCCTGGACAGAAGAGACCCAGTACTTC.

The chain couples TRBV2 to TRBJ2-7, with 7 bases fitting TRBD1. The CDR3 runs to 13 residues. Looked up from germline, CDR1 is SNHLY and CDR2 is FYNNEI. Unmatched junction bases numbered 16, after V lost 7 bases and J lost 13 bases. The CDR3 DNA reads TGTGCCAGCAACGGACAGGTCCCCTCCACTACCTACTTC. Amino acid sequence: CASNGQVPSTTYF. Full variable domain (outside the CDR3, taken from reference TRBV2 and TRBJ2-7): EPEVTQTPSHQVTQMGQEVILRCVPISNHLYFYWYRQILGQKVEFLVSFYNNEISEKSEIFDDQFSVERPDGSNFTLKIRSTKLEDSAMYFCASNGQVPSTTYFGPGTRLTVT.

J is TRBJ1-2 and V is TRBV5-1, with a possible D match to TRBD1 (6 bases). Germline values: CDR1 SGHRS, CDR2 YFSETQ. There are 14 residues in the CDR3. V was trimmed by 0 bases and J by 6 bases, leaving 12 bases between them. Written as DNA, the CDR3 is TGCGCCAGCAGCTTGGAAACAGGGAGGGATGGCTACACCTTC. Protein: CASSLETGRDGYTF.

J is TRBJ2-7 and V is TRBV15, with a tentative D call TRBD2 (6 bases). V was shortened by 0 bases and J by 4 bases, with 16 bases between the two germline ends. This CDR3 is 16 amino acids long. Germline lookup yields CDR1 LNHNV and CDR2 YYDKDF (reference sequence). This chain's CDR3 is CATSRDQGLAVYEQYF. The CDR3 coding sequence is TGTGCCACCAGCAGAGATCAAGGGTTAGCGGTTTACGAGCAGTACTTC.

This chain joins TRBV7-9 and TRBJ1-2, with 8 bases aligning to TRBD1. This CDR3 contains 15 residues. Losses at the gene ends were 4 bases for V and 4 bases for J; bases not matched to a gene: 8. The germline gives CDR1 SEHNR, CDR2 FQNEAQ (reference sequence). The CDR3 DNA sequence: TGTGCCAGCAGCTGGACCGGGACAGGCAGCTATGGCTACACCTTC. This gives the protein CASSWTGTGSYGYTF.

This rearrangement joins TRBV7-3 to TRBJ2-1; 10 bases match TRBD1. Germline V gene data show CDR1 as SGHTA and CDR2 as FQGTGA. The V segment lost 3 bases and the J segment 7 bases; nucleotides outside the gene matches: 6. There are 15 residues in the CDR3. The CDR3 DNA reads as TGTGCCAGCAGCTTCGGGACAGGGGAACTAAATGAGCAGTTCTTC. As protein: CASSFGTGELNEQFF.

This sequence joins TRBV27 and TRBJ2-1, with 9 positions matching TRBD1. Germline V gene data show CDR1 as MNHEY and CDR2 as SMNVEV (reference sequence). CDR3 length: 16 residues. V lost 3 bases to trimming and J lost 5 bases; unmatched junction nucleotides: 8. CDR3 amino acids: CASSFGQGRLNNEQFF. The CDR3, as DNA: TGTGCCAGCAGTTTCGGACAGGGGCGCCTTAACAATGAGCAGTTCTTC.

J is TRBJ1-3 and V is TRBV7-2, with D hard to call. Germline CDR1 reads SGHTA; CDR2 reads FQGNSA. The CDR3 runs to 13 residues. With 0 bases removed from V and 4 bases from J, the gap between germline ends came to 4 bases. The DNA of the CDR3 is TGTGCCAGCAGCTTAGCGAGGGGAAACACCATATATTTT. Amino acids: CASSLARGNTIYF. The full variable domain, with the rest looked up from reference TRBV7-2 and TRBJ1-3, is GAGVSQSPSNKVTEKGKDVELRCDPISGHTALYWYRQSLGQGLEFLIYFQGNSAPDKSGLPSDRFSAERTGGSVSTLTIQRTQQEDSAVYLCASSLARGNTIYFGEGSWLTVV.

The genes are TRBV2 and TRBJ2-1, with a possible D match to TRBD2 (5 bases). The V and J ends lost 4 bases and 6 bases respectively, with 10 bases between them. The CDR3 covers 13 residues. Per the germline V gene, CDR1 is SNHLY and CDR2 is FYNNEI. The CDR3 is CASSVGLANEQFF. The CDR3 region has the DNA TGTGCCAGCAGTGTCGGCCTAGCCAATGAGCAGTTCTTC.

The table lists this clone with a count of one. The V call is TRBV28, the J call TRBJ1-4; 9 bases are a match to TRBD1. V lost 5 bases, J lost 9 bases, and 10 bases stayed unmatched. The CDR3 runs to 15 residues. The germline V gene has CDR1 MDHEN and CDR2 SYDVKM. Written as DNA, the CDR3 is TGTGCCAGCAGTCCGGTCGGGACAGGGACCAAAAAACTGTTTTTT. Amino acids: CASSPVGTGTKKLFF.

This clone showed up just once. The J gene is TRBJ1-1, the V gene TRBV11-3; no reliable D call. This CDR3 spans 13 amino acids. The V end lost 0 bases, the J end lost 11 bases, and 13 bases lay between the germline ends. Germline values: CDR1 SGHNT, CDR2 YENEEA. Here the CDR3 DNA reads TGTGCCAGCAGCTTAGATCACAGAGAGCAGGCTTTCTTT. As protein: CASSLDHREQAFF.

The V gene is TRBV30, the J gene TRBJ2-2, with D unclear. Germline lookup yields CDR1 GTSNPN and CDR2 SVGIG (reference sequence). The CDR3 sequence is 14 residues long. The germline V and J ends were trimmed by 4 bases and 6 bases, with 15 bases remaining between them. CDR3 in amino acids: CAWTSTLTAGELFF. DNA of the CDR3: TGTGCCTGGACTTCAACGTTGACTGCCGGGGAGCTGTTTTTT.

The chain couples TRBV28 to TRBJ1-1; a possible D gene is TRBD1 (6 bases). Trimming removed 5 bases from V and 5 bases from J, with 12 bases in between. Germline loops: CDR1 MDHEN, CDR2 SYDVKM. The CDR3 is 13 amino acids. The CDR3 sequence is CASSIQGRTEAFF. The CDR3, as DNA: TGTGCCAGCAGTATACAGGGCCGAACTGAAGCTTTCTTT.

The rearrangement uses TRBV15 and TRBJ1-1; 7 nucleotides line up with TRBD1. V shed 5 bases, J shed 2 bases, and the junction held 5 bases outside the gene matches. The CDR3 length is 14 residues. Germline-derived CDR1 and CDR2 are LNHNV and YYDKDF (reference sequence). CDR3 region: CATSFGQVNTEAFF. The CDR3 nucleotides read TGTGCCACCAGCTTCGGACAGGTAAACACTGAAGCTTTCTTT.

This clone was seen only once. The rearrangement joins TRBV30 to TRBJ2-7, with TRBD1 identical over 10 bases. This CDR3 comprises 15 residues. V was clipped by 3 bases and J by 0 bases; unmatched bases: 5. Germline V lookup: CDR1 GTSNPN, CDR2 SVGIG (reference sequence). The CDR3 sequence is CAWSPGQGISYEQYF. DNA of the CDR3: TGTGCCTGGAGCCCGGGACAGGGGATCTCCTACGAGCAGTACTTC.

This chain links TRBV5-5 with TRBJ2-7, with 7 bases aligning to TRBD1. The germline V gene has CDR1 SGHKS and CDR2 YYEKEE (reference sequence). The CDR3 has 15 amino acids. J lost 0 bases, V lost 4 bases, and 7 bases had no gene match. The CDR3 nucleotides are TGTGCCAGCAGCCGGGGACAGTCGAGCTCCTACGAGCAGTACTTC. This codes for CASSRGQSSSYEQYF.

The CDR3 sequence is CASSLSGTGRYGYTF. CDR3 nucleotide sequence: TGTGCCAGCAGCTTATCAGGGACAGGGCGCTATGGCTACACCTTC. This chain joins TRBV7-2 and TRBJ1-2; the match to TRBD1 covers 9 bases. This CDR3 region has 15 residues. V shed 2 bases, J shed 4 bases, and the junction held 5 bases outside the gene matches. Germline V lookup: CDR1 SGHTA, CDR2 FQGNSA.